A single sample is the source of the 12 T cell receptor beta chains below, sequenced in a study of prognosis after radiotherapy for stage I lung cancer. With two-round multiplex PCR, TCR beta CDR3 sequences were amplified from genomic DNA. Individual primers that were specific to each TRBV and TRBJ gene served in first-round PCR. TCRdb reprocessed the multiplex PCR reads via MiXCR and lists one record per CDR3 protein. Of 20,000 or so distinct CDR3 sequences in the sample, approximately 25% were seen once. Sequenced here: PBMCs, sampled before or after stereotactic body radiation therapy (not recorded which). These receptors were taken from a donor aged 50 or older with non-small cell lung cancer.

This clonotype is medium-sized by share. This rearrangement joins TRBV7-6 to TRBJ2-3; D is unresolved. This CDR3 is 15 amino acids long. The V gene's germline CDR1 is SGHVS and CDR2 FNYEAQ. V was trimmed by 6 bases and J by 6 bases, leaving 19 bases between them. The CDR3 nucleotides read TGTGCCAGCAGGTTAAGGACCGGGTTATTCGATACGCAGTATTTT. This translates into CASRLRTGLFDTQYF.

The chain uses TRBV4-1 and TRBJ2-7; 12 nucleotides line up with TRBD2. Trimming took 4 bases from V and 6 from J; bases not matched to a gene: 19. The CDR3 spans 19 residues. Germline-derived CDR1 and CDR2 are MGHRA and YSYEKL. DNA of the CDR3: TGCGCCAGCAGCCCCGACGCAAGGACTAGCGGGAATGTCAGGGGCGAGCAGTACTTC. This encodes CASSPDARTSGNVRGEQYF.

This clonotype was seen ten or more times. The chain is built from TRBV7-6 and TRBJ2-3; D is ambiguous. The ends were cut back, 0 bases at V and 3 bases at J, with 4 bases in the middle. The CDR3 loop spans 13 amino acids. Germline V lookup: CDR1 SGHVS, CDR2 FNYEAQ. This CDR3 reads CASSLARTDTQYF. Written as DNA, the CDR3 is TGTGCCAGCAGCTTAGCACGGACAGATACGCAGTATTTT.

As for this clonotype: Compared with germline, one end of the junction differs, possibly owing to a read error. This chain joins TRBV28 and TRBJ2-7, with no clear D. CDR1 MDHEN and CDR2 SYDVKM come from the germline V gene. The CDR3 totals 13 residues. The CDR3 sequence is CASSSFLLMEHYF. The CDR3 region has the DNA TGTGCCAGCAGCTCCTTTCTCTTGATGGAGCATTACTTC.

The table lists this clonotype with many counts. The chain recombines TRBV28 with TRBJ1-1, with 10 bases matching TRBD1. Germline loops: CDR1 MDHEN, CDR2 SYDVKM. J gave up 7 bases and V 6 bases, and 8 bases lay outside the gene matches. The CDR3 consists of 14 residues. The CDR3, as DNA: TGTGCCAGCAGCACAACGAGGACAGGGGGTGAAGCTTTCTTT. Its protein is CASSTTRTGGEAFF. Drawing the rest from reference TRBV28 and TRBJ1-1, the complete variable domain is DVKVTQSSRYLVKRTGEKVFLECVQDMDHENMFWYRQDPGLGLRLIYFSYDVKMKEKGDIPEGYSVSREKKERFSLILESASTNQTSMYLCASSTTRTGGEAFFGQGTRLTVV.

A word on this clonotype: A much larger clonotype is one base distant, so this may be a read error. The chain carries TRBV14 and TRBJ2-5; no definite D call. Germline CDR1 is SGHDN and CDR2 is FVKESK. The CDR3 is made up of 15 amino acids. CDR3 sequence reads: CASIQTGQEQETQYF. DNA of the CDR3: TGTGCCAGCATCCAAACCGGGCAGGAGCAAGAGACCCAGTACTTC.

This clonotype was counted many times. CDR3 residues: CASSIEQFYGYTF. The CDR3 DNA follows: TGTGCCAGTAGTATCGAACAGTTCTATGGCTACACCTTC. The chain has TRBV19 and TRBJ1-2, with D unclear. Deletions cut 3 bases from V and 4 bases from J, with 9 bases between. Germline CDR1 LNHDA, CDR2 SQIVND (reference sequence). CDR3 length equals 13 residues.

The chain uses TRBV15 and TRBJ1-2; D remains unclear. This CDR3 region has 13 residues. Germline CDR1 LNHNV, CDR2 YYDKDF (reference sequence). The ends were cut back, 6 bases at V and 3 bases at J, with 11 bases in the middle. CDR3 residues: CATRDRTYYGYTF. CDR3 coding DNA: TGTGCCACCAGAGATAGGACCTACTATGGCTACACCTTC.

This clonotype was counted at least ten times. The chain employs TRBV19 and TRBJ2-7; a weak D match, TRBD2 (5 bases). The V gene's germline CDR1 is LNHDA and CDR2 SQIVND (reference sequence). V was clipped by 4 bases and J by 0 bases, with 7 bases between them. This CDR3 contains 13 residues. The CDR3 DNA sequence: TGTGCCAGTAGTACGGGAAGCTCCTACGAGCAGTACTTC. It is translated as CASSTGSSYEQYF.

In DNA, the CDR3 is TGTGCCTGGAGTCCTATTGATAGGGGCTACAATGAGCAGTTCTTC. Its protein is CAWSPIDRGYNEQFF. This rearrangement joins TRBV30 to TRBJ2-1; tentatively, D is TRBD1 (5 bases). V lost 2 bases and J 3 bases, leaving 14 bases between the germline ends. Germline CDR1 is GTSNPN and CDR2 is SVGIG (reference sequence). This CDR3 is 15 amino acids long.

The rearrangement joins TRBV6-8 to TRBJ2-3; TRBD2 matches at 8 bases. This CDR3 has 14 amino acids. V lost 7 bases and J lost 2; bases outside the gene matches: 5. Germline CDR1 is MNHGY and CDR2 is SAAAGT. CDR3 sequence reads: CASIYSGTTDTQYF. Written as DNA, the CDR3 is TGTGCCAGCATCTATAGCGGGACCACAGATACGCAGTATTTT.

Many counts were recorded for this clonotype. The CDR3 DNA sequence: TGTGCCAGCAGCTTCCCGGACAGGGGCCTCTCCTACGAGCAGTACTTC. This codes for CASSFPDRGLSYEQYF. V usage is TRBV5-4 and J usage is TRBJ2-7, with 9 nucleotides matching TRBD1. Germline V CDR1 and CDR2: SGHNT, YYREEE (reference sequence). The CDR3 consists of 16 residues. V was clipped by 2 bases and J by 0 bases; unmatched bases: 6.